Included here is one T cell receptor (beta chain) sequence, with context. This receptor's antigen is unknown. The source of the sample is a study of cytomegalovirus exposure and HLA in healthy donors (dated by TCRdb to the late 2010s). With respect to the entire study: An earlier analysis of several hundred of the donors reported about 290 Gb of sequence data and some 120 million unique TCR beta sequences from about 179 million T cells. Roughly five DR-DQ haplotypes were handled as single units for association and clustering, since linkage in the cohort was strong. Along with the 666-subject first cohort, a separate validation cohort of over a hundred different subjects was used. In a later analysis, previously published TCR beta repertoires from 666 donors were re-analyzed and high-resolution HLA genotyping was added so that TCR occurrence patterns could be studied. Donor age, sex, ethnicity and CMV serostatus were compiled together with the repertoire data. Across 300 to 500 genotyped donors of the cohort, an average of approximately 220,000 unique TCR beta nucleotide sequences per donor were sequenced, and 15% to 20% of those sequences were non-productive. To predict cytomegalovirus infection status, the study brought together high-throughput TCR immunosequencing, statistical association of individual TCRs with disease status, and machine learning. Using immunosequencing, the study profiled T cell repertoires from 666 subjects and related those repertoires to cytomegalovirus serostatus. The later analysis used no new phenotypic data to find candidate immune exposures, relying instead on TCR beta sequences and their occurrence across donors. Roughly 300 gigabases of sequencing data and around 90 million unique TCR sequences made up an early release that covered over 550 HLA-typed donors. A later genetic analysis took genome-wide SNP genotypes for about 55% of the 666 donors and used that subset as a discovery cohort. Every repertoire in the discovery cohort had been generated on one and the same sequencing platform. An earlier analysis of around 580 of the donors used high-throughput TCR beta sequencing to judge whether each TCR beta V gene segment behaved as functional or pseudogenic. The study aimed to test whether cataloging public T cell receptors could reveal signatures of past pathogen exposure. The number of donors typed differed by locus, with 629-630 for A, B, C, DRB1 and DQB1, more than 500 for DQA1, nearly 610 for DPA1, and around 450 for DPB1. The genetic ancestry cluster associated with self-reported Caucasian donors included approximately 85% of the roughly 360 genotyped donors. Both class I and class II loci were covered by HLA typing, at four-digit resolution.

General findings and caveats noted by the study authors: In both the original and validation cohorts, the classifier was reported to diagnose cytomegalovirus status with high specificity and sensitivity. Several of the top co-occurrence clusters appeared to be linked to parvovirus B19, influenza, CMV and Epstein-Barr virus, according to a later analysis. It was suggested by the authors that the approach could potentially be generalized to other disease states and immunological phenotypes. A later analysis found that most CMV-associated TCR beta chains appeared HLA-restricted, with HLA associations seemingly driven largely by CMV exposure. When HLA alleles, especially DR and DQ, strongly co-occurred, TCR associations were difficult to assign to individual alleles. This cohort had only TCR beta chains sequenced, and the lack of alpha or paired-chain data limited which features could be detected. Correlated functional status among segregating V segments might reflect linkage disequilibrium, but an unknown experimental factor could not be ruled out. According to a later analysis, TCR association rates differed among HLA loci, with DRB1 alleles showing the most associated TCRs and HLA-C alleles showing the fewest. Because HLA typing was missing for some donors at each locus, association tests included only the typed subset. In the study, some 180 TCR beta chains were listed as associated with cytomegalovirus. Because counts were too low, about 18 rarely observed V segments, including chromosome 9 orphons, were excluded from the earlier analysis of some 540 of the donors. According to a later genetic analysis, donors in an Asian-associated ancestry cluster had fewer N-insertions in productive TCRs than the approximately 700-donor mean. In a later analysis, over 15,000 TCR beta sequences were associated with specific HLA alleles at a false discovery rate of 0.05. A cluster of highly shared sequence variants was judged likely to represent a technical artifact of the sequencing pipeline. In an earlier analysis of roughly 560 of the donors, most TCR beta V segments were observed in productive rearrangements about 87% or about 30% of the time, broadly matching IMGT annotations. A further reported finding was that TCR beta sequences accurately predicted the HLA-A and HLA-B alleles for most subjects in the first cohort. A few of the identified cytomegalovirus-associated TCR beta chains were confirmed in vitro to be specific for cytomegalovirus antigens. In a later analysis, HLA-associated TCR beta chains were found to be more clonally expanded and to have lower generation probabilities than equally common non-associated chains. The 87-base-pair reads could not distinguish some IMGT-functional V segments, including TRBV6-2 and TRBV6-3, so those segments were excluded. A later genetic analysis associated a missense DCLRE1C variant with V-gene and J-gene trimming of TCR beta chains, and an independent cohort replicated the association. The only immune exposure information available for the cohort was CMV serostatus. Presence/absence analyses assumed roughly uniform sequencing depth across donors, an assumption that may not hold. Most TCR sequences were seen in very few donors, while some public TCRs were found in many individuals.

The method behind the library was the immunoSEQ multiplex PCR assay. For the multiplex PCR, a mixture combining 60 forward primers for TCR Vbeta segments and 13 reverse primers for TCR Jbeta segments was used. The CDR3 region of rearranged TCR beta genes was amplified from genomic DNA with a multiplex PCR assay. On the Illumina HiSeq System, the amplified TCR beta libraries were sequenced as 87-base-pair reads. As for the original processing: Across the roughly 640 repertoires, a later analysis counted tens of millions of unique TCR beta chains, some 11 million of which were shared by at least two donors. To remove PCR and sequencing errors, raw reads were error-corrected and collapsed into unique sequences using a nearest-neighbor algorithm that merged closely related sequences. V, D and J gene segments were assigned by aligning CDR3 sequences to IMGT reference sequences. For a sequence to be retained, a match of at least six nucleotides to both a V gene segment and a J gene segment was required. Rearrangements were called productive when the CDR3 lacked stop codons and stayed in frame with V and J; all others were non-productive. Following IMGT convention, CDR3 was defined as the stretch from the second conserved V-encoded cysteine up to the conserved J-encoded phenylalanine. The earlier analysis of 500 to 650 of the donors excluded any sequence lacking an unambiguous match to a single V gene segment. In an earlier analysis of around 600 of the donors, V segments were called functional above 56.7% productive rearrangements and were called segregating when the between-donor standard deviation exceeded 5%. A statistical classification framework was built for diagnosing cytomegalovirus status from the catalog of TCR beta chain sequences. V and J gene assignment, in a later analysis, came from comparing TCR nucleotide sequences with IMGT/GENE-DB human TR gene sequences. The TCRdist pipeline was used in a later analysis to assign CDR3 sequences and most-parsimonious VDJ recombination scenarios. In a later analysis, each TCR beta chain was defined by its CDR3 amino acid sequence together with its V-gene family, and reads without a unique V-gene family were excluded. A later analysis removed 592 highly shared, low-generation-probability nucleotide sequences to deal with suspected cross-contamination and a sequencing artifact. In a later analysis, a clonal expansion index was calculated for each public chain from normalized within-repertoire ranks of inferred template counts. In a later analysis, generation probabilities were computed with a VDJ recombination model fitted to out-of-frame rearrangements, and the resulting probabilities were checked against IGoR. In a later analysis, hypergeometric tests were used to score TCR-TCR, TCR-HLA and TCR-CMV co-occurrence, with a repertoire-size bias correction applied to TCR pairs. In a later analysis, false discovery rates were estimated by permuting HLA or CMV assignments 20 times. In a later analysis, co-occurring TCRs were grouped with DBSCAN, and TCRdist sequence similarity was added when clustering was performed within HLA-allele-positive subsets. Co-occurrence clustering excluded repertoires with fewer than 30,000 or more than 120,000 public chains, plus five with anomalous nucleotide sharing. This immuneACCESS table, as held by TCRdb, lists in-frame sequences with V and J called but not all clones. Of the missing ones, under half trace to an unresolved V gene in checked studies; the others have no known cause. The D gene and trimming were derived from the DNA, and the V and J assignments and clone size from that table. The sample table gives under 70,000 clones. Of the sample, 2.4% falls within the top ten clones.

In total, approximately 700 healthy bone marrow donors made up the cohort. All cohort members were sampled while nominally healthy, although unrecorded immune exposures were likely present. The donor tested CMV seropositive, placing the donor among the 289 seropositive members of the cohort. A peripheral blood sample was collected from each donor, and TCR beta sequencing was performed on peripheral blood mononuclear cells. The Qiagen DNeasy Blood Extraction Kit was used to extract genomic DNA from the blood cell samples. V is pared back by 4 bases and J by 2 bases, with 13 bases lying between the germline termini. The CDR3 measures 14 amino acids from cysteine to phenylalanine. The CDR3 DNA has 42 bases and is translated from base 1. The germline V gene encodes CDR1 SGHRS and CDR2 YFSETQ.

The chain is assembled from TRBV5-1 and TRBJ2-7; the D gene assignment is ambiguous. Sequencing input: PBMCs. The clonotype was recovered from a female donor in good health and CMV-seropositive. The DNA sequence is as follows: TGCGCCAGCAGCCTCAACTTATCCCCCTACGAGCAGTACTTC. It encodes CASSLNLSPYEQYF.